This T cell receptor (beta chain) appears in the sequencing data of a study of control samples from healthy donors and cancer patients. Germline V lookup: CDR1 SGDLS, CDR2 YYNGEE. V dropped 3 bases and J dropped 2 bases, with 6 bases sitting between them. CDR3 length: 13 residues. The data were produced by immunoSEQ multiplex PCR, yet TCRdb's version contains in-frame clones alone and is incomplete. The profile shows around 250,000 clones, around 80% of them singletons. The sequenced sample consisted of PBMCs. The TCR sequence derives from a woman in her sixties or seventies with lung cancer. This sequence joins TRBV9 and TRBJ1-3; D might be TRBD1 (5 bases). CDR3: CASSGRAGNTIYF. The CDR3 DNA reads TGTGCCAGCAGCGGCAGGGCTGGAAACACCATATATTTT. Filled out from reference TRBV9 and TRBJ1-3, the complete variable domain reads DSGVTQTPKHLITATGQRVTLRCSPRSGDLSVYWYQQSLDQGLQFLIQYYNGEERAKGNILERFSAQQFPDLHSELNLSSLELGDSALYFCASSGRAGNTIYFGEGSWLTVV.